The sequence of this T cell receptor (beta chain) was determined in a study of blood T cell repertoires in COVID-19. Overall study: The origin of the acute and convalescent COVID-19 samples was the United States, Italy and Spain.

How the authors handled the data: Reference gene primers were amplified, and this amplification served to estimate nucleated cell counts. The repertoire was sequenced with immunoSEQ multiplex PCR; TCRdb's copy has only in-frame clones and lacks some. The V and J calls and clone size were taken over from that table, and D and trimming were inferred from the DNA. Among about 280,000 clones, about nine tenths were seen once, and the ten largest hold approximately 2%. The ends were cut back, 7 bases at V and 0 bases at J, with 10 bases in the middle. Looked up from germline, CDR1 is MNHEY and CDR2 is SVGAGI. The CDR3 runs to 13 residues. Participant-given clinical history determined each cohort assignment. Recovery meant two consecutive negative NP/OP PCR tests, professional clearance, or resolved symptoms.

The sequenced sample consisted of PBMCs or T cells enriched from blood (not recorded which). This chain links TRBV6-5 with TRBJ2-7; TRBD1 might be the D (5 bases). The source of this sequence is a woman aged 60 to 75 who had recovered from COVID-19. In nucleotides, the CDR3 is TGTGCCAGCACCCCGACAGTCTCCTACGAGCAGTACTTC. Encoded protein: CASTPTVSYEQYF.